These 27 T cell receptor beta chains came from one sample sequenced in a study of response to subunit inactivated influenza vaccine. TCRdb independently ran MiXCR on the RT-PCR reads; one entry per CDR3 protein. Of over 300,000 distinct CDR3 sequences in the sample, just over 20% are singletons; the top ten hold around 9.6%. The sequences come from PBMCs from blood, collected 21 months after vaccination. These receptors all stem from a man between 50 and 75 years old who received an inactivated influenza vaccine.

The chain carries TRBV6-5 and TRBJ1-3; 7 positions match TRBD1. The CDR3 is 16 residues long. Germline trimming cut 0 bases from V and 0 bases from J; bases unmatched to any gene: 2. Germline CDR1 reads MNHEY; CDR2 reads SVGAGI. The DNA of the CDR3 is TGTGCCAGCAGTTACTCGACAGGGCACTCTGGAAACACCATATATTTT. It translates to CASSYSTGHSGNTIYF.

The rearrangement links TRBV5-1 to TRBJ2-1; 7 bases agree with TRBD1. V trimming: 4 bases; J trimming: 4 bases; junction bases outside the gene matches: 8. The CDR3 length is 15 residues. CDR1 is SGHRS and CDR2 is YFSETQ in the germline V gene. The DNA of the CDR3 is TGCGCCAGCAGCATCGGGACAGCCAATTACAATGAGCAGTTCTTC. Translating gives CASSIGTANYNEQFF.

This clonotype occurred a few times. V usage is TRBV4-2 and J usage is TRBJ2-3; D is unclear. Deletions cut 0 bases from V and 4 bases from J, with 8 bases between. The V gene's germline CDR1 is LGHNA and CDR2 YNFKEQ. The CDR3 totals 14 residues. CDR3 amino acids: CASSQEKLADTQYF. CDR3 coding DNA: TGTGCCAGCAGCCAAGAAAAGCTGGCAGATACGCAGTATTTT.

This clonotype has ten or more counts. The CDR3 DNA reads as TGTGCCAGCAGTGAGGGACAGAGGCGATCGCGGCCCCAGCATTTT. Protein: CASSEGQRRSRPQHF. This chain joins TRBV2 and TRBJ1-5, with 7 positions matching TRBD1. Germline V CDR1 and CDR2: SNHLY, FYNNEI. The CDR3 is 15 residues long. The V and J ends lost 3 bases and 9 bases, in that order; junction bases with no gene match: 11.

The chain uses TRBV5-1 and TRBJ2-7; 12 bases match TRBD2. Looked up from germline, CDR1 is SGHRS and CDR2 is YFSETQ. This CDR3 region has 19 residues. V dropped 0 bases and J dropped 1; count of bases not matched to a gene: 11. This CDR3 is CASSLDPGLAGLNSYEQYF. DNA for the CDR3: TGCGCCAGCAGCTTGGATCCGGGACTAGCGGGCTTAAATTCCTACGAGCAGTACTTC.

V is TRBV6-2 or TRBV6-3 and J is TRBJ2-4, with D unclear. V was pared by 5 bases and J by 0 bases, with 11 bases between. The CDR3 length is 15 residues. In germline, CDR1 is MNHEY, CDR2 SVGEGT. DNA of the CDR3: TGTGCCAGCAGTACCCGCGTGTTAGCCAAAAACATTCAGTACTTC. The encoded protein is CASSTRVLAKNIQYF.

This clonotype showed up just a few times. In nucleotides, the CDR3 is TGTGCCAGCAGTTACCGGGGCAATTCCTACGAGCAGTACTTC. This gives the protein CASSYRGNSYEQYF. V usage is TRBV6-2 or TRBV6-3 and J usage is TRBJ2-7, with D perhaps given as TRBD1 or TRBD2 (5 bases each). Trimming removed 2 bases at V and 1 base at J, with 9 bases between. CDR3 size: 14 residues. CDR1 and CDR2 (germline): MNHEY, SVGEGT.

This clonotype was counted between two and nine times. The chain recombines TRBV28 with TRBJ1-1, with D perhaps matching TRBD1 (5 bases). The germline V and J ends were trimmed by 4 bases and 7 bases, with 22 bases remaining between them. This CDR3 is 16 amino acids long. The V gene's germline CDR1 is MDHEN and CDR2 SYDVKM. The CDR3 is CASSYSGTTSTYEAFF. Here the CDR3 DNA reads TGTGCCAGCAGTTACTCCGGGACTACAAGTACCTATGAAGCTTTCTTT.

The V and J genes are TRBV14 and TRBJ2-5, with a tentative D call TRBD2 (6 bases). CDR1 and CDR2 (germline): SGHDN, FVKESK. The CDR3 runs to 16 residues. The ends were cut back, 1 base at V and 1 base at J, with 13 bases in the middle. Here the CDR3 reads CASSQVSGLGQETQYF. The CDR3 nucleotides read TGTGCCAGCAGCCAAGTTAGCGGACTCGGCCAAGAGACCCAGTACTTC.

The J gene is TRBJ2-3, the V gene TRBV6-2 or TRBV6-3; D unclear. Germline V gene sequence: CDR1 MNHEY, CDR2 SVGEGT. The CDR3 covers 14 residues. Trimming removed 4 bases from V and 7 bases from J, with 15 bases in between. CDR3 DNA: TGTGCCAGCAGTTCCCACAGCTCGATAAATACGCAGTATTTT. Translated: CASSSHSSINTQYF.

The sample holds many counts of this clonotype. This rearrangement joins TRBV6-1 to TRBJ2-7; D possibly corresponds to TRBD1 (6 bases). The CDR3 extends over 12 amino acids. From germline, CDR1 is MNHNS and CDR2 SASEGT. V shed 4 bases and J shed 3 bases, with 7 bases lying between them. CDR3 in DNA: TGTGCCAGCAGTGGGGACAACTACGAGCAGTACTTC. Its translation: CASSGDNYEQYF.

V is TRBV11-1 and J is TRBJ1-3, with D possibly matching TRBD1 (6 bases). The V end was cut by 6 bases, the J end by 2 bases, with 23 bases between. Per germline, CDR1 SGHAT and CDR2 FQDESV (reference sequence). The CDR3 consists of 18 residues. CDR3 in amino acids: CASRQGVSPGQAGNTIYF. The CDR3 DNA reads TGTGCCAGCAGACAAGGAGTCTCCCCGGGACAAGCTGGAAACACCATATATTTT.

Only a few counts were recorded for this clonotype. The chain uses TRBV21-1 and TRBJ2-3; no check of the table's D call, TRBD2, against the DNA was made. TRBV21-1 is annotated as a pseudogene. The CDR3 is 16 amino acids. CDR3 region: CASSKVGTRVTDTQYF. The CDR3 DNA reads TGTGCCAGCAGCAAAGTTGGGACTAGGGTCACAGATACGCAGTATTTT.

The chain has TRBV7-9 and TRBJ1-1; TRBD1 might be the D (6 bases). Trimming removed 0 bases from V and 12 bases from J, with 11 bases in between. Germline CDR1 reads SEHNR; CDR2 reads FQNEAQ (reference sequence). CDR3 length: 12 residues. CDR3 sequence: CASSLALDRPFF. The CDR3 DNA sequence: TGTGCCAGCAGCTTAGCGTTGGACAGACCTTTCTTT.

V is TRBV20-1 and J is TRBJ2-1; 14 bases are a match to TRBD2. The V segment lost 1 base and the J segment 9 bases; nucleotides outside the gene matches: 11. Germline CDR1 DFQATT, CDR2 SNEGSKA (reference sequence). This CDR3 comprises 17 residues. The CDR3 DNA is TGCAGTGCTAGAGCCCGCCGACTAGCGGGAGGGCGTGGTGAGCAGTTCTTC. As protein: CSARARRLAGGRGEQFF.

This CDR3 reads CASSKDREQTETQYF. CDR3 coding DNA: TGTGCCAGCAGCAAAGACCGGGAACAGACAGAGACCCAGTACTTC. The chain employs TRBV7-2 and TRBJ2-5; D might be TRBD2 (5 bases). This CDR3 has 15 amino acids. Deletions cut 5 bases from V and 4 bases from J, with 17 bases between. Germline values: CDR1 SGHTA, CDR2 FQGNSA.

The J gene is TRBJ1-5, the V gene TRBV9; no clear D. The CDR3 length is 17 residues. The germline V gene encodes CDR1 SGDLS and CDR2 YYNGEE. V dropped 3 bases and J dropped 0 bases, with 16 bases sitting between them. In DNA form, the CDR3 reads TGTGCCAGCAGCGCCTACGAACACGTTACTAGCAATCAGCCCCAGCATTTT. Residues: CASSAYEHVTSNQPQHF. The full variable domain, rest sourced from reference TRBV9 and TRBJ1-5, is DSGVTQTPKHLITATGQRVTLRCSPRSGDLSVYWYQQSLDQGLQFLIQYYNGEERAKGNILERFSAQQFPDLHSELNLSSLELGDSALYFCASSAYEHVTSNQPQHFGDGTRLSIL.

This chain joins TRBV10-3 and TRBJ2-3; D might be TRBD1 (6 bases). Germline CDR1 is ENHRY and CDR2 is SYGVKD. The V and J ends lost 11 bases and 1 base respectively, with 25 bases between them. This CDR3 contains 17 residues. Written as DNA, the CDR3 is TGTGCCGCCAGCCGCGGAGCCGGCAGGGGAGGCACAGATACGCAGTATTTT. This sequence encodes CAASRGAGRGGTDTQYF.

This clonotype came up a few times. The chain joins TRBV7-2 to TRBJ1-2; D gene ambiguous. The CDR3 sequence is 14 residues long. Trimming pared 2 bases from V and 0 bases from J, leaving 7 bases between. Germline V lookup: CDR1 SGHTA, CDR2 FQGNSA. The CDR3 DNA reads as TGTGCCAGCAGCTTATCATACACTAACTATGGCTACACCTTC. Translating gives CASSLSYTNYGYTF.

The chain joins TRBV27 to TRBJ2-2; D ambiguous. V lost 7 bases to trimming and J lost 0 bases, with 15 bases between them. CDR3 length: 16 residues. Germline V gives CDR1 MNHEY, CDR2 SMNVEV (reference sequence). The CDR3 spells CASTLESAANTGELFF. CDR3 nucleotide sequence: TGTGCCAGCACCCTGGAGAGTGCCGCGAACACCGGGGAGCTGTTTTTT.

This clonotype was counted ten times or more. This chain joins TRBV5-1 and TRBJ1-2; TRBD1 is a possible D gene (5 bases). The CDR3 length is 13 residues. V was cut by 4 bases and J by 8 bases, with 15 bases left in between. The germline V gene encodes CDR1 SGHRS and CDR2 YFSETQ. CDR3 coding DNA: TGCGCCAGCAGCACAGGAGGGAGGGGCGGCTACACCTTC. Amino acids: CASSTGGRGGYTF.

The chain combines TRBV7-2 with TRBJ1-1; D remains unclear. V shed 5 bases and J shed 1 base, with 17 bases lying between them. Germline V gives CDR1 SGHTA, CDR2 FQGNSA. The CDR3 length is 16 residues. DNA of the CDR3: TGTGCCAGCAGCCCAGGACCCACTTACACGAACACTGAAGCTTTCTTT. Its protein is CASSPGPTYTNTEAFF.

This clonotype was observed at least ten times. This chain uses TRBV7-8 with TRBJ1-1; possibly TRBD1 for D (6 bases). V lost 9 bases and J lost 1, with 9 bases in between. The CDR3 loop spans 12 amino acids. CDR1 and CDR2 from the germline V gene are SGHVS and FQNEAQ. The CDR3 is CASGQTNTEAFF. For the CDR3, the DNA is TGTGCCAGTGGACAGACGAACACTGAAGCTTTCTTT.

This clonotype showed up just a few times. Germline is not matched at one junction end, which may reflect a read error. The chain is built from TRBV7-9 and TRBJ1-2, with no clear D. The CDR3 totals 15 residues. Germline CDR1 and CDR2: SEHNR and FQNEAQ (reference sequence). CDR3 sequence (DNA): TGTGCCAGCAGCTTAGCGACATTGTCTAACTATGGTTACACCTTC. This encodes CASSLATLSNYGYTF. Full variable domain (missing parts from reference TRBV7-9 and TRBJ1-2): DTGVSQNPRHKITKRGQNVTFRCDPISEHNRLYWYRQTLGQGPEFLTYFQNEAQLEKSRLLSDRFSAERPKGSFSTLEIQRTEQGDSAMYLCASSLATLSNYGYTFGSGTRLTVV.

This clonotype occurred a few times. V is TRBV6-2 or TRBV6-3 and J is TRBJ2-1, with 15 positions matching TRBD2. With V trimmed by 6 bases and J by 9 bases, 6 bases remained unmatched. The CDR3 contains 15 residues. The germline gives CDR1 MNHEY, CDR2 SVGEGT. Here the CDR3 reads CASSGLAGGLGEQFF. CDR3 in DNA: TGTGCCAGCAGCGGACTAGCGGGAGGGCTTGGTGAGCAGTTCTTC.

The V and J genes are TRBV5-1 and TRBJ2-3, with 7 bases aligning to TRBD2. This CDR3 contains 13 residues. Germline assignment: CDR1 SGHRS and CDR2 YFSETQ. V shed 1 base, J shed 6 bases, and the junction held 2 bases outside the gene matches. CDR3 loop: CASSLRRGDTQYF. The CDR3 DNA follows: TGCGCCAGCAGCTTGCGGCGGGGGGATACGCAGTATTTT.

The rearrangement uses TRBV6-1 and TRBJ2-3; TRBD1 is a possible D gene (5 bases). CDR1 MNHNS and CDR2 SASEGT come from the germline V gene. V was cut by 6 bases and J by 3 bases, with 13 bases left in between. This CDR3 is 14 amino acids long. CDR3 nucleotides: TGTGCCAGCAGGTTCAGGGCCCCGACAGATACGCAGTATTTT. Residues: CASRFRAPTDTQYF.